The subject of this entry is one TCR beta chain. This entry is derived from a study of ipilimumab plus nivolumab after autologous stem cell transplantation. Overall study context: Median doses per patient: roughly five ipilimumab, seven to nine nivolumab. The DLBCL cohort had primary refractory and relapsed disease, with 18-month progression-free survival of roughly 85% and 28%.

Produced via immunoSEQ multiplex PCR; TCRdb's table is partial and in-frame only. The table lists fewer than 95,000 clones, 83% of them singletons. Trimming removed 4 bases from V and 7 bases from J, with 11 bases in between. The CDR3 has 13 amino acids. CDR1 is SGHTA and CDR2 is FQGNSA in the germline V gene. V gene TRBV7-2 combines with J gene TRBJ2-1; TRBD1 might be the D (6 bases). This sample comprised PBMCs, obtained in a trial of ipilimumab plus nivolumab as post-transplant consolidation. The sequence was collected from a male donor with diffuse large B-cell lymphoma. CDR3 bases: TGTGCCAGCAGCTCCTCGACAGGTAATGAGCAGTTCTTC. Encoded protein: CASSSSTGNEQFF.